A selection of T cell receptor beta chains follows, all from one sample in a study of Ad26.COV2.S vaccination and SARS-CoV-2 variants. Profiled with immunoSEQ multiplex PCR; TCRdb holds only in-frame clones, not every one. The data contain about half a million clones, roughly nine tenths of them singletons. This material consisted of peripheral blood, taken in a trial of Ad26.COV2.S vaccine versus placebo. These receptors were taken from a person aged 18 to 59 who received the Ad26.COV2.S COVID-19 vaccine or a placebo. The CDR3 runs from the conserved cysteine through the conserved F or W. Fields, in order: V gene, D gene, J gene, clone size, CDR3 DNA, CDR3 protein. D genes are given only for firm matches. The listing skips clone size in some rows; elsewhere it reads once, few, many or a size class.

>TRBV11-2|-|TRBJ1-2|-
TGTGCCAGCAGCTTAGGGGAAGGGTATGGCTACACCTTC
CASSLGEGYGYTF
>TRBV7-9|-|TRBJ2-2|-
TGTGCCAGCAGCTTTCGGCTAGCAAACACCGGGGAGCTGTTTTTT
CASSFRLANTGELFF
>TRBV11-2|TRBD2|TRBJ2-3|once
TGTGCCAGCAGCTCGGGACTAGCGGGACCAAATACGCAGTATTTT
CASSSGLAGPNTQYF
>TRBV9|-|TRBJ2-5|-
TGTGCCAGCAGCGTAGGGTTACAGGGCACCCAAGAGACCCAGTACTTC
CASSVGLQGTQETQYF
>TRBV29-1|-|TRBJ2-7|-
TGCAGCGTTGAAGTTCGGGCAGATTCCTACGAGCAGTACTTC
CSVEVRADSYEQYF
>TRBV28|-|TRBJ2-1|-
TGTGCCAGCACGCAATCTGGCGGGCGGTACAATGAGCAGTTCTTC
CASTQSGGRYNEQFF
>TRBV7-9|-|TRBJ1-1|few
TGTGCCAGCAGCTTAGCTCCAGGGCCAGGAACTGAAGCTTTCTTT
CASSLAPGPGTEAFF
>TRBV10-3|TRBD1|TRBJ1-1|-
TGTGCCGTCACCAGGGCGGACAGGGGAACTGAAGCTTTCTTT
CAVTRADRGTEAFF
>TRBV5-6|-|TRBJ2-6|-
TGTGCCAGCAGCCTGGTTGGGGGCCCTGGGGCCAACGTCCTGACTTTC
CASSLVGGPGANVLTF
>TRBV27|TRBD2|TRBJ2-5|-
TGTGCCAGCAGCCCTGTGACAGTCAGCGGGAGGGCCGGGGAGACCCAGTACTTC
CASSPVTVSGRAGETQYF
>TRBV27|-|TRBJ1-2|-
TGTGCCAGCAGTTGGACCGGGACAACTAACTATGGCTACACCTTC
CASSWTGTTNYGYTF
>TRBV5-5|-|TRBJ1-6|-
TGTGCCAGCAGCTTGGCCTGGGGAAGCTCCTATAATTCACCCCTCCACTTT
CASSLAWGSSYNSPLHF
>TRBV27|-|TRBJ2-1|-
TGTGCCAGCAGTACATACCACCCCGGCAGCTCCGGGGTGGGGTCCTACAATGAGCAGTTCTTC
CASSTYHPGSSGVGSYNEQFF
>TRBV18|TRBD1|TRBJ2-7|-
TGTGCCAGCTCACCAGTTACAGGGGGGTACGAGCAGTACTTC
CASSPVTGGYEQYF
>TRBV4-1|-|TRBJ1-4|-
TGCGCCAGCAGCCAAGAAAGGGTTGCTAATGAAAAACTGTTTTTT
CASSQERVANEKLFF
>TRBV2|TRBD1|TRBJ1-4|-
TGTGCCAGTAGACAGGGGGTAGGCGAAAAACTGTTTTTT
CASRQGVGEKLFF
>TRBV11-2|-|TRBJ2-3|-
TGTGCCAGCAGCTTTGGACTTGGAGATACGCAGTATTTT
CASSFGLGDTQYF
>TRBV9|-|TRBJ2-1|-
TGTGCCAGCAGCGTAGGCCCCGATAGACAGTTCTTC
CASSVGPDRQFF
>TRBV5-4|-|TRBJ2-7|once
TGTGCCAGGAGAGACAGAAGCTACGAGCAGTACTTC
CARRDRSYEQYF
>TRBV7-9|TRBD2|TRBJ2-7|-
TGTGCCAGCAGCTTAGAAGCTAGCGGGCGATCCTACGAGCAGTACTTC
CASSLEASGRSYEQYF
>TRBV5-1|TRBD1|TRBJ1-1|-
TGCGCCAGCAGCTTGCCGGGACAGGGGGCACGGGACACTGAAGCTTTCTTT
CASSLPGQGARDTEAFF
>TRBV28|-|TRBJ1-1|-
TGTGCCAGCAGTCTTGGACCGGGATCTGAAGCTTTCTTT
CASSLGPGSEAFF
>TRBV20-1|-|TRBJ1-5|-
TGCAGTGCTAGTTGGCAGAGCAATCAGCCCCAGCATTTT
CSASWQSNQPQHF
>TRBV4-3|-|TRBJ1-2|-
TGCGCCAGCAGCCAAGATCGTTCTGGGAGCTATGGCTACACCTTC
CASSQDRSGSYGYTF
>TRBV29-1|TRBD1|TRBJ2-7|-
TGCAGCGTTGAAATAGACAGGGGAGGAGAGCAGTACTTC
CSVEIDRGGEQYF
>TRBV27|-|TRBJ2-7|-
TGTGCCAGCAGTTTGGAAGAGAGAGGGGACGAGCAGTACTTC
CASSLEERGDEQYF
>TRBV3-1/TRBV3-2|-|TRBJ1-1|once
TGTGCCAGCAGCCTCAAAACGAGGGCTTTCTTT
CASSLKTRAFF
>TRBV5-8|TRBD1|TRBJ2-1|-
TGTGCCAGCAGCCTAAACAGGGGCCATGGCAATGAGCAGTTCTTC
CASSLNRGHGNEQFF
>TRBV5-1|-|TRBJ1-4|-
TGCGCCAGCAGCTCCGGACAGACAAGCAATGAAAAACTGTTTTTT
CASSSGQTSNEKLFF
>TRBV30|-|TRBJ2-6|-
TGTGCCTGGAGTGCAGGAGGGATCTCTGGGGCCAACGTCCTGACTTTC
CAWSAGGISGANVLTF
>TRBV5-6|-|TRBJ1-1|many
TGTGCCAGCAGCTTACGAGGCACTGAAGCTTTCTTT
CASSLRGTEAFF
>TRBV9|TRBD1|TRBJ1-2|-
TGTGCCAGCAGCGCCCCAAGACAGGGGGTCGACTATGGCTACACCTTC
CASSAPRQGVDYGYTF
>TRBV4-2|-|TRBJ1-5|-
TGTGCCAGCAGCCGGGTGATGGGGGCTCAGCCCCAGCATTTT
CASSRVMGAQPQHF
>TRBV6-5|-|TRBJ1-1|once
TGTGCCAGCAGTTATTACGGACGGCCTGAAGCTTTCTTT
CASSYYGRPEAFF
>TRBV28|-|TRBJ1-4|-
TGTGCCAGCAGTTGGCAGCTCGGGGAAAAACTGTTTTTT
CASSWQLGEKLFF
>TRBV28|-|TRBJ1-2|-
TGTGCCAGCAGTTTATCGGGCAAACTGAACTATGGCTACACCTTC
CASSLSGKLNYGYTF
>TRBV24-1|-|TRBJ1-1|-
TGTGCCACCAGTCATTTTCAACAGGGAGTTTCTTTCCGTTGGGCTTTCTTT
CATSHFQQGVSFRWAFF
>TRBV7-6|-|TRBJ2-1|-
TGTGCCAGCAGCAAAGGGACCGGGACTTATGTTCAAAATGAGCAGTTCTTC
CASSKGTGTYVQNEQFF
>TRBV4-1|-|TRBJ2-1|once
TGCGCCAGCAGCCTAGGCAATGAGCAGTTCTTC
CASSLGNEQFF
>TRBV19|TRBD2|TRBJ2-2|-
TGTGCCAGTAGTAGAGACCTGGGACTAGCGATAAACACCGGGGAGCTGTTTTTT
CASSRDLGLAINTGELFF
>TRBV19|-|TRBJ1-5|-
TGTGCCAGTAGTAGGGGGAATAGCAATCAGCCCCAGCATTTT
CASSRGNSNQPQHF
>TRBV10-3|TRBD2|TRBJ2-7|-
TGTGCCATCAGTGAAGGACTAGTCATCCGGTCCTACGAGCAGTACTTC
CAISEGLVIRSYEQYF
>TRBV7-9|TRBD1|TRBJ2-7|-
TGTGCCAGCAGCTCAACAGGGGCCCACGAGCAGTACTTC
CASSSTGAHEQYF
>TRBV15|TRBD1|TRBJ1-5|few
TGTGCCACCAGCAGAGAGACAGGGTTCAATCAGCCCCAGCATTTT
CATSRETGFNQPQHF
>TRBV20-1|-|TRBJ2-7|-
TGCAGTGCTAGAGAAGGGTACGAGCAGTACTTC
CSAREGYEQYF